The 6 T cell receptor beta chains below come from one sample, sequenced in a study of identical twins. TCRdb passed the 5' RACE reads through MiXCR, listing each CDR3 protein once. Among around 1.7 million distinct CDR3 sequences, 25% to 35% were seen once, and the ten largest hold about 0.27%. The sample was cord blood. Receptors were obtained from a newborn girl in good health.

This clonotype has a handful of counts. The chain employs TRBV4-1 and TRBJ1-2, with 9 nucleotides matching TRBD1. Germline V gives CDR1 MGHRA, CDR2 YSYEKL. This CDR3 contains 16 residues. J was trimmed by 5 bases and V by 3 bases; bases with no gene match: 10. The CDR3 loop reads CASSHNRDREPYGYTF. The CDR3, as DNA: TGCGCCAGCAGCCACAACCGGGACAGGGAACCTTATGGCTACACCTTC.

V and J are TRBV4-2 and TRBJ2-1; TRBD2 agrees at 9 bases. The trim removed 0 bases at V and 4 bases at J, leaving 7 bases unmatched. Germline V gene lookup returns CDR1 LGHNA and CDR2 YNFKEQ. This CDR3 has 17 residues. CDR3 coding DNA: TGTGCCAGCAGCCAAGATGGAGTAGCGGGGGATTACAATGAGCAGTTCTTC. Translated: CASSQDGVAGDYNEQFF.

This sequence joins TRBV5-1 and TRBJ2-7; D gene ambiguous. The germline gives CDR1 SGHRS, CDR2 YFSETQ. This CDR3 region has 15 residues. Between the trimmed V and J ends, which lost 0 bases and 0 bases, there was a span of 10 bases. The CDR3 reads CASSLVFSSSYEQYF. The CDR3 DNA reads TGCGCCAGCAGCTTGGTATTTAGTAGCTCCTACGAGCAGTACTTC.

V gene TRBV4-1 combines with J gene TRBJ1-5, with 7 bases aligning to TRBD1. This CDR3 is 15 amino acids long. The germline CDR1 and CDR2 sequences are MGHRA and YSYEKL. The V gene end was trimmed by 6 bases and the J gene end by 3 bases; junction bases not matched to a gene: 8. CDR3 sequence (DNA): TGCGCCAGCAGTCAGGGACAGAAGATCAATCAGCCCCAGCATTTT. It is translated as CASSQGQKINQPQHF.

V usage is TRBV20-1 and J usage is TRBJ2-4, with 8 bases aligning to TRBD1. The J call is in doubt because the DNA end fits TRBJ2-7 better. The CDR3 extends over 12 amino acids. Per the germline V gene, CDR1 is DFQATT and CDR2 is SNEGSKA (reference sequence). As DNA, the CDR3 is TGCAGTGCTAGAAAACAGGGGGGCGAGCAGTACTTC. This translates into CSARKQGGEQYF.

This clonotype was observed a few times. This chain links TRBV5-1 with TRBJ1-1; D gene uncertain. CDR3 length: 18 amino acids. Looked up from germline, CDR1 is SGHRS and CDR2 is YFSETQ. V was cut by 6 bases and J by 1 base, with 25 bases left in between. The CDR3 region has the DNA TGCGCCAGCACCAAACGGGTAGGTAGGACCTCTAAGAACACTGAAGCTTTCTTT. It specifies CASTKRVGRTSKNTEAFF.